This T cell receptor (beta chain) was captured in a study of T cell responses to AZD1222 COVID-19 vaccine. The protocol was immunoSEQ multiplex PCR, while the TCRdb copy is restricted to in-frame clones and leaves out a portion. The sample carries 150,000 to 200,000 clones, almost 95% recorded once. There are 17 residues in the CDR3. Germline lookup yields CDR1 MGHRA and CDR2 YSYEKL. V lost 2 bases, J lost 0 bases, and 14 bases lay in between. The receptor comes from an adult in good health. The specimen was peripheral blood, collected on day 0 of AZD1222 vaccination. The chain combines TRBV4-1 with TRBJ1-5; TRBD1 might be the D (5 bases). The CDR3 DNA follows: TGCGCCAGCAGCCAATTCGCGGGACGATATAGCAATCAGCCCCAGCATTTT. Translating it yields CASSQFAGRYSNQPQHF.